These 13 T cell receptor beta chains share one sample of origin, sequenced in a study of T cell changes during pregnancy in multiple sclerosis. The table came from immunoSEQ multiplex PCR; TCRdb's copy has only in-frame clones and leaves some out. The sample yields about 57,000 clones, about 90% seen once. Specimen: CD4+ T cells from peripheral blood mononuclear cells, collected in the second trimester of pregnancy. These receptors came from a female donor with multiple sclerosis, enrolled in a pregnancy study.

V is TRBV7-2 and J is TRBJ1-1; no clear D. Germline CDR1 SGHTA, CDR2 FQGNSA. Trimming removed 5 bases at V and 5 bases at J, with 18 bases between. CDR3 length: 15 amino acids. CDR3 loop: CASSPRGPTETEAFF. The CDR3 DNA follows: TGTGCCAGCAGCCCCAGAGGCCCGACTGAGACTGAAGCTTTCTTT.

V and J are TRBV5-1 and TRBJ2-1; possible D gene TRBD2, 6 bases. Looked up from germline, CDR1 is SGHRS and CDR2 is YFSETQ. The CDR3 contains 15 residues. V was clipped by 0 bases and J by 7 bases, with 14 bases between them. Written as DNA, the CDR3 is TGCGCCAGCAGCTTGGAGGTCGGGAGTGAGAATGAGCAGTTCTTC. It yields the protein CASSLEVGSENEQFF.

The V and J genes are TRBV4-2 and TRBJ2-3, with 13 bases aligning to TRBD2. Unmatched junction bases numbered 7, after V lost 4 bases and J lost 0 bases. CDR1 and CDR2 from the germline V gene are LGHNA and YNFKEQ. This CDR3 contains 18 residues. In nucleotides, the CDR3 is TGTGCCAGCAGCCTGACTAGCGGGGGGATTACTAGCACAGATACGCAGTATTTT. It translates to CASSLTSGGITSTDTQYF.

The chain has TRBV10-3 and TRBJ1-5, with 8 bases lining up with TRBD1. This CDR3 is built from 17 residues. The J segment lost 7 bases and the V segment lost 3 bases, leaving 14 bases of the junction unmatched. Germline V gene lookup returns CDR1 ENHRY and CDR2 SYGVKD. As DNA, the CDR3 is TGTGCCATCAGTGATACGAGAGGAGGGACAGGAAACCAGCCCCAGCATTTT. The encoded protein is CAISDTRGGTGNQPQHF.

In regard to this clone: No conserved phenylalanine or tryptophan ends this CDR3, so it is likely a read error. The DNA is omitted, as the CDR3 cannot be located on it reliably, and the CDR3 follows TCRdb's listing. This rearrangement joins TRBV21-1 to TRBJ1-4; TRBD1 is the table's D call and was not checked against the DNA. TRBV21-1 is shown as a pseudogene. The CDR3 is made up of 13 amino acids, end residues included. CDR3 region: CASSKDCTGGQVV.

This clone showed up just once. V gene TRBV6-1 combines with J gene TRBJ1-3; D perhaps matches TRBD1 (6 bases). The CDR3 contains 16 residues. The ends were cut back, 4 bases at V and 2 bases at J, with 15 bases in the middle. Germline V lookup: CDR1 MNHNS, CDR2 SASEGT. The CDR3 sequence is CASSAQQGSTGNTIYF. The CDR3 region has the DNA TGTGCCAGCAGTGCCCAACAGGGAAGCACTGGAAACACCATATATTTT.

This rearrangement joins TRBV10-3 to TRBJ2-2; D possibly corresponds to TRBD1 (7 bases). CDR3 length: 15 residues. The V gene's germline CDR1 is ENHRY and CDR2 SYGVKD. Between the trimmed V and J ends, which lost 3 bases and 5 bases, there was a span of 13 bases. The CDR3 loop is CAISESSGGTGELFF. The CDR3 bases are TGTGCCATCAGTGAATCGTCAGGGGGGACCGGGGAGCTGTTTTTT.

This chain joins TRBV5-4 and TRBJ2-5; 8 bases are shared with TRBD1. Germline CDR1 reads SGHNT; CDR2 reads YYREEE (reference sequence). With V trimmed by 4 bases and J by 5 bases, 7 bases remained unmatched. CDR3 length: 14 amino acids. The CDR3 spells CASSTRTGSETQYF. The CDR3 DNA follows: TGTGCCAGCAGCACCAGGACAGGGTCGGAGACCCAGTACTTC.

This rearrangement joins TRBV5-4 to TRBJ2-3; D perhaps matches TRBD2 (6 bases). The ends were cut back, 4 bases at V and 0 bases at J, with 12 bases in the middle. This CDR3 region has 15 residues. The V gene's germline CDR1 is SGHNT and CDR2 YYREEE (reference sequence). CDR3 region: CASSNPEGSTDTQYF. Written as DNA, the CDR3 is TGTGCCAGCAGCAACCCGGAGGGGAGCACAGATACGCAGTATTTT.

The rearrangement uses TRBV7-9 and TRBJ2-7; perhaps TRBD2 as D (5 bases). Germline CDR1 SEHNR, CDR2 FQNEAQ (reference sequence). Trimming cost V 2 bases and J 2 bases, with 13 bases left between them. CDR3 length: 15 amino acids. The CDR3 DNA reads as TGTGCCAGCAGCTTAACCGGGATTCAGACCTACGAGCAGTACTTC. It encodes CASSLTGIQTYEQYF.

V and J are TRBV11-1 and TRBJ2-5; 9 bases agree with TRBD2. Germline CDR1 and CDR2: SGHAT and FQDESV (reference sequence). The junction had 10 bases not matched to a gene; V was cut back by 4 bases and J by 4 bases. The CDR3 contains 16 residues. The CDR3 loop reads CASSSPRTSVRETQYF. CDR3 DNA: TGTGCCAGCAGCTCCCCGAGGACTAGCGTTAGAGAGACCCAGTACTTC.

The J gene is TRBJ2-7, the V gene TRBV19; possibly TRBD1 for D (5 bases). CDR3 size: 13 residues. V lost 6 bases and J lost 0, with 9 bases in between. CDR1 and CDR2 (germline): LNHDA, SQIVND (reference sequence). The CDR3: CASRDKISYEQYF. The DNA of the CDR3 is TGTGCCAGTAGGGACAAGATCTCCTACGAGCAGTACTTC.

This chain connects TRBV5-1 to TRBJ2-5, with 12 nucleotides matching TRBD2. Germline trimming cut 4 bases from V and 4 bases from J; bases unmatched to any gene: 5. The CDR3 spans 15 residues. Germline-derived CDR1 and CDR2 are SGHRS and YFSETQ. As DNA, the CDR3 is TGCGCCAGCAGCCAGACTAGCGGGAGTGGAGAGACCCAGTACTTC. Translation: CASSQTSGSGETQYF.